This T cell receptor (beta chain) was obtained from a study of blood T cell repertoires in COVID-19. CDR1 and CDR2 from the germline V gene are SGHDT and YYEEEE. Trimming removed 0 bases from V and 6 bases from J, with 13 bases in between. The CDR3 totals 15 residues. TCRdb keeps only in-frame clones here, not all; method: immunoSEQ multiplex PCR. The table records about 200,000 clones, 87% of them present only once. The chain couples TRBV5-6 to TRBJ1-3, with a weak D call TRBD1 (6 bases). This sequence originates from a man between 60 and 70 years old who had recovered from COVID-19. What was sequenced was peripheral blood. CDR3 coding DNA: TGTGCCAGCAGCTTGGTTTCACAGGGTGAAAACACCATATATTTT. Its translation: CASSLVSQGENTIYF. The whole variable domain, filled in from reference TRBV5-6 and TRBJ1-3, reads DAGVTQSPTHLIKTRGQQVTLRCSPKSGHDTVSWYQQALGQGPQFIFQYYEEEERQRGNFPDRFSGHQFPNYSSELNVNALLLGDSALYLCASSLVSQGENTIYFGEGSWLTVV.